These 32 T cell receptor beta chains were sequenced from one sample in a study of T-cell reconstitution after alpha-beta-depleted transplantation in children. The TCRbeta library was prepared with unique molecular identifiers. TCRdb itself ran the PCR reads through MiXCR, one entry per CDR3 protein. The profile shows approximately 420,000 distinct CDR3 sequences, approximately 11% of them singletons. The starting material was PBMCs from the stem cell graft donor, obtained from the stem cell graft. The receptors come from a human donor who donated a stem cell graft to a child with acute myeloid leukemia.

J is TRBJ2-1 and V is TRBV5-5; D is possibly TRBD1 (6 bases). The V end was cut by 2 bases, the J end by 2 bases, with 11 bases between. Germline-derived CDR1 and CDR2 are SGHKS and YYEKEE (reference sequence). The CDR3 covers 15 residues. DNA of the CDR3: TGTGCCAGCAGCTTCGACGGACAGACCTACAATGAGCAGTTCTTC. As protein: CASSFDGQTYNEQFF.

V gene TRBV7-9 combines with J gene TRBJ2-3; possible D gene TRBD1, 7 bases. CDR3 length equals 15 residues. Germline CDR1 reads SEHNR; CDR2 reads FQNEAQ (reference sequence). Deletions cut 5 bases from V and 0 bases from J, with 12 bases between. In nucleotides, the CDR3 is TGTGCCAGCAGCCGGTCAGGGGGGAGCACAGATACGCAGTATTTT. Amino acid sequence: CASSRSGGSTDTQYF.

The chain uses TRBV25-1 and TRBJ2-1, with D uncertain. This CDR3 is built from 11 residues. Looked up from germline, CDR1 is MGHDK and CDR2 is SYGVNS. Trimming took 8 bases from V and 9 from J, leaving 11 bases between them. This CDR3 is CASGTWGEQFF. The CDR3 nucleotides are TGTGCCAGCGGAACTTGGGGTGAGCAGTTCTTC. The variable domain in full, with the rest retrieved from reference TRBV25-1 and TRBJ2-1, is EADIYQTPRYLVIGTGKKITLECSQTMGHDKMYWYQQDPGMELHLIHYSYGVNSTEKGDLSSESTVSRIRTEHFPLTLESARPSHTSQYLCASGTWGEQFFGPGTRLTVL.

This clonotype was seen repeatedly, ten times or more. The rearrangement joins TRBV7-2 to TRBJ2-7, with D perhaps matching TRBD1 (5 bases). Germline V gives CDR1 SGHTA, CDR2 FQGNSA. The ends were cut back, 3 bases at V and 9 bases at J, with 9 bases in the middle. This CDR3 is 11 amino acids long. The CDR3 sequence is CASSFGQSQYF. DNA of the CDR3: TGTGCCAGCAGCTTTGGACAATCGCAGTACTTC.

This clonotype came up a few times. The rearrangement uses TRBV25-1 and TRBJ2-2; 9 positions agree with TRBD1. CDR1 is MGHDK and CDR2 is SYGVNS in the germline V gene. The ends lost 2 bases at V and 1 base at J; junction bases unmatched: 2. The CDR3 has 16 amino acids. CDR3 sequence reads: CASSEMGQGNTGELFF. CDR3 coding DNA: TGTGCCAGCAGTGAAATGGGACAGGGGAACACCGGGGAGCTGTTTTTT.

The chain is built from TRBV7-3 and TRBJ2-5; 8 nucleotides match TRBD2. The CDR3 extends over 14 amino acids. Germline V lookup: CDR1 SGHTA, CDR2 FQGTGA. The ends lost 5 bases at V and 4 bases at J; junction bases unmatched: 6. This CDR3 is CASSPDSGVETQYF. CDR3 sequence (DNA): TGTGCCAGCAGCCCCGATAGCGGGGTAGAGACCCAGTACTTC.

The gene calls are TRBV20-1 and TRBJ2-1; D gene ambiguous. Trimming cost V 3 bases and J 10 bases, with 10 bases left between them. This CDR3 region has 11 residues. The germline CDR1 and CDR2 sequences are DFQATT and SNEGSKA (reference sequence). CDR3 in DNA: TGCAGTGCTAGTATGTCTTTCGAGCAGTTCTTC. Protein product: CSASMSFEQFF.

The chain recombines TRBV20-1 with TRBJ2-2; D assignment may be TRBD1 or TRBD2 (5 bases each). The CDR3 length is 13 residues. Germline CDR1 reads DFQATT; CDR2 reads SNEGSKA (reference sequence). V lost 1 base and J 5 bases, leaving 8 bases between the germline ends. DNA for the CDR3: TGCAGTGCTAGAGTCTGGGGGACCGGGGAGCTGTTTTTT. Translating it yields CSARVWGTGELFF.

This clonotype was seen ten or more times. This sequence joins TRBV7-3 and TRBJ2-1; D tentatively reads TRBD1 or TRBD2 (6 bases each). Deletions cut 1 base from V and 5 bases from J, with 12 bases between. This CDR3 comprises 15 residues. The germline CDR1 and CDR2 sequences are SGHTA and FQGTGA. This chain's CDR3 is CASSLIEGGDNEQFF. CDR3 in DNA: TGTGCCAGCAGCTTAATTGAGGGGGGTGACAATGAGCAGTTCTTC.

V gene TRBV12-3 or TRBV12-4 combines with J gene TRBJ1-1, with no clear D. The CDR3 has 12 residues. Between the trimmed V and J ends, which lost 4 bases and 11 bases, there was a span of 14 bases. CDR3 sequence (DNA): TGTGCCAGCAGTTCGGTGGGTTACGGCGCTTTCTTT. Residues: CASSSVGYGAFF.

This clonotype was seen ten or more times. J is TRBJ2-1 and V is TRBV29-1; 7 bases are a match to TRBD1. The CDR3 contains 11 residues. Trimming at V came to 7 bases and at J to 8 bases, leaving 5 bases not matched to a gene. Germline CDR1 SQVTM, CDR2 ANQGSEA. Here the CDR3 reads CSGRQGDEQFF. The CDR3 nucleotides are TGCAGCGGTAGACAGGGCGATGAGCAGTTCTTC.

This chain uses TRBV20-1 with TRBJ1-2; D remains unclear. The CDR3 is 14 residues long. Germline CDR1 and CDR2: DFQATT and SNEGSKA (reference sequence). V dropped 4 bases and J dropped 6 bases, with 18 bases sitting between them. The CDR3: CSATRTGSTDGYTF. Written as DNA, the CDR3 is TGCAGTGCTACCCGGACGGGCTCTACGGATGGCTACACCTTC.

This clonotype occurred a few times. This chain connects TRBV6-1 to TRBJ2-7; 11 bases align to TRBD1. The V gene end was trimmed by 2 bases and the J gene end by 7 bases; junction bases not matched to a gene: 4. The CDR3 sequence is 14 residues long. The germline CDR1 and CDR2 sequences are MNHNS and SASEGT. In nucleotides, the CDR3 is TGTGCCAGCAGTGAATGGACAGGGGGCGAGGAGCAGTACTTC. Translation gives CASSEWTGGEEQYF.

This clonotype was observed a handful of times. This chain connects TRBV5-1 to TRBJ1-3; D unclear. The ends were cut back, 0 bases at V and 0 bases at J, with 7 bases in the middle. The CDR3 is made up of 15 amino acids. Germline V lookup: CDR1 SGHRS, CDR2 YFSETQ. The CDR3 DNA sequence: TGCGCCAGCAGCTTGGATGTGGTCTCTGGAAACACCATATATTTT. It codes for CASSLDVVSGNTIYF.

This clonotype occurred a few times. The V call is TRBV14, the J call TRBJ2-1, with 11 positions matching TRBD2. The CDR3 sequence is 19 residues long. V was pared by 4 bases and J by 6 bases, with 17 bases of the junction left unmatched. From germline, CDR1 is SGHDN and CDR2 FVKESK. The CDR3 region is CASSRSLRLAGLLGNEQFF. CDR3 DNA sequence: TGTGCCAGCAGCCGCTCCCTAAGACTAGCGGGGCTACTGGGCAATGAGCAGTTCTTC.

The chain employs TRBV7-9 and TRBJ2-1; D is uncertain. The V end was cut by 5 bases, the J end by 0 bases, with 14 bases between. Germline-derived CDR1 and CDR2 are SEHNR and FQNEAQ (reference sequence). This CDR3 is 16 amino acids long. The CDR3 nucleotides read TGTGCCAGCAGCGATGTAGCCGGACGCTCCTACAATGAGCAGTTCTTC. This gives the protein CASSDVAGRSYNEQFF.

The V call is TRBV19, the J call TRBJ1-1; maybe TRBD1 (6 bases). The germline V gene encodes CDR1 LNHDA and CDR2 SQIVND (reference sequence). Trimming left V 1 base short and J 4 bases short, with 13 bases between. The CDR3 has 15 residues. CDR3 DNA: TGTGCCAGTAGTATAGGAGTCAGGGGAGGCACTGAAGCTTTCTTT. This codes for CASSIGVRGGTEAFF.

In its sample, this clonotype was seen a few times. This chain uses TRBV20-1 with TRBJ1-1, with D possibly matching TRBD1 (6 bases). Deletions cut 5 bases from V and 3 bases from J, with 19 bases between. From germline, CDR1 is DFQATT and CDR2 SNEGSKA (reference sequence). CDR3 length: 15 residues. CDR3 sequence (DNA): TGCAGTGCTCTGGCTATGGGGGGCGCGTACACTGAAGCTTTCTTT. Amino acids: CSALAMGGAYTEAFF.

This clonotype occurred a few times. The chain joins TRBV5-1 to TRBJ2-7; 7 bases are a match to TRBD1. Germline V lookup: CDR1 SGHRS, CDR2 YFSETQ. V trimming: 4 bases; J trimming: 3 bases; junction bases outside the gene matches: 1. The CDR3 has 12 amino acids. The CDR3 spells CASSGTVYEQYF. The DNA for the CDR3 is TGCGCCAGCAGCGGGACAGTCTACGAGCAGTACTTC.

This clonotype was observed a handful of times. V gene TRBV20-1 combines with J gene TRBJ2-7; 9 nucleotides agree with TRBD2. V trimming: 6 bases; J trimming: 0 bases; junction bases outside the gene matches: 9. From germline, CDR1 is DFQATT and CDR2 SNEGSKA (reference sequence). CDR3 length: 15 residues. CDR3 DNA: TGCAGTGCAGAGGGACTAGCCCACTTCTCCTACGAGCAGTACTTC. Translation gives CSAEGLAHFSYEQYF.

The chain links TRBV7-2 to TRBJ2-3; tentative D call: TRBD1 (6 bases). The germline gives CDR1 SGHTA, CDR2 FQGNSA. Trimming left V 5 bases short and J 1 base short, with 13 bases between. The CDR3 is 15 amino acids. The CDR3 DNA sequence: TGTGCCAGCAGCCCACAGGGTTTCGGCACAGATACGCAGTATTTT. Translation: CASSPQGFGTDTQYF.

V gene TRBV20-1 combines with J gene TRBJ1-5, with D maybe TRBD1 (5 bases). The germline V gene has CDR1 DFQATT and CDR2 SNEGSKA (reference sequence). V lost 6 bases, J lost 3 bases, and 15 bases lay in between. The CDR3 totals 14 residues. The CDR3 DNA is TGCAGTGCCGCCAGGGAGGAAGACAATCAGCCCCAGCATTTT. This translates into CSAAREEDNQPQHF.

This clonotype was recorded a few times. The J gene is TRBJ2-1, the V gene TRBV29-1, with 10 bases matching TRBD2. Per germline, CDR1 SQVTM and CDR2 ANQGSEA. The V gene end was trimmed by 4 bases and the J gene end by 8 bases; junction bases not matched to a gene: 8. The CDR3 contains 14 residues. CDR3 region: CSVVPAGGPYEQFF. The CDR3 DNA sequence: TGCAGCGTTGTTCCAGCGGGGGGGCCTTATGAGCAGTTCTTC.

This clonotype was counted only a few times. CDR3 protein: CASSQESLVFDTQYF. CDR3 sequence (DNA): TGCGCCAGCAGCCAAGAGAGCCTAGTCTTTGATACGCAGTATTTT. This chain uses TRBV4-1 with TRBJ2-3; D is uncertain. Trimming pared 0 bases from V and 6 bases from J, leaving 13 bases between. Germline V gene lookup returns CDR1 MGHRA and CDR2 YSYEKL. The CDR3 runs 15 residues.

V gene TRBV3-1 combines with J gene TRBJ2-1; 8 nucleotides agree with TRBD2. V gave up 7 bases and J gave up 0 bases; unmatched junction bases: 11. Germline CDR1 LGHDT, CDR2 YNNKEL (reference sequence). CDR3 length: 17 residues. Here the CDR3 reads CASTPGREAYSYNEQFF. The CDR3 nucleotides are TGTGCCAGCACCCCGGGGCGGGAGGCCTACTCCTACAATGAGCAGTTCTTC.

The sample holds a few counts of this clonotype. V and J are TRBV5-1 and TRBJ2-3; maybe TRBD1 (5 bases). Trimming removed 0 bases from V and 6 bases from J, with 8 bases in between. The germline V gene has CDR1 SGHRS and CDR2 YFSETQ. This CDR3 is built from 13 residues. CDR3 in DNA: TGCGCCAGCAGCTTGGACAGGCCCGATACGCAGTATTTT. Translation gives CASSLDRPDTQYF.

J is TRBJ2-1 and V is TRBV29-1; perhaps D is TRBD1 or TRBD2 (5 bases each). Trimming took 7 bases from V and 0 from J, leaving 10 bases between them. The CDR3 extends over 13 amino acids. CDR1 and CDR2 from the germline V gene are SQVTM and ANQGSEA. The CDR3 DNA is TGCAGCGGCGAGGGGCTCTCCTACAATGAGCAGTTCTTC. Amino acids: CSGEGLSYNEQFF.

Only a few counts were recorded for this clonotype. The chain carries TRBV5-1 and TRBJ2-1; D perhaps matches TRBD1 (5 bases). The germline CDR1 and CDR2 sequences are SGHRS and YFSETQ. The CDR3 runs 16 residues. Trimming shortened V by 2 bases and J by 0 bases, and 12 bases separated the two germline ends. The CDR3 sequence is CASSFRAVGSYNEQFF. The DNA for the CDR3 is TGCGCCAGCAGCTTCAGGGCGGTGGGCTCCTACAATGAGCAGTTCTTC.

CDR3 in amino acids: CASSIRSGTALNTEAFF. CDR3 coding DNA: TGTGCCAGTAGTATAAGGTCCGGGACAGCCTTAAACACTGAAGCTTTCTTT. V usage is TRBV19 and J usage is TRBJ1-1, with 7 bases aligning to TRBD1. The CDR3 extends over 17 amino acids. Trimming cost V 2 bases and J 2 bases; bases outside gene matches: 11. Germline CDR1 LNHDA, CDR2 SQIVND (reference sequence). The whole variable domain, filled in from reference TRBV19 and TRBJ1-1, reads DGGITQSPKYLFRKEGQNVTLSCEQNLNHDAMYWYRQDPGQGLRLIYYSQIVNDFQKGDIAEGYSVSREKKESFPLTVTSAQKNPTAFYLCASSIRSGTALNTEAFFGQGTRLTVV.

There are a few counts of this clonotype. The chain links TRBV9 to TRBJ2-1; TRBD2 aligns across 9 bases. This CDR3 is built from 16 residues. Germline V gene data show CDR1 as SGDLS and CDR2 as YYNGEE. V dropped 4 bases and J dropped 4; count of bases not matched to a gene: 9. The CDR3 spells CASSPTFSGGYNEQFF. The CDR3 bases are TGTGCCAGCAGCCCTACCTTCAGCGGGGGGTACAATGAGCAGTTCTTC.

The rearrangement links TRBV5-5 to TRBJ1-2, with 7 bases identical to TRBD1. The CDR3 extends over 15 amino acids. J gave up 2 bases and V 2 bases, and 6 bases lay outside the gene matches. Germline V gene data show CDR1 as SGHKS and CDR2 as YYEKEE (reference sequence). The CDR3 loop reads CASSFQTGLNYGYTF. CDR3 in DNA: TGTGCCAGCAGCTTTCAGACAGGGCTGAACTATGGCTACACCTTC.

The V and J genes are TRBV12-3 or TRBV12-4 and TRBJ2-3, with 7 nucleotides matching TRBD2. V lost 6 bases, J lost 4 bases, and 10 bases stayed unmatched. The CDR3 is 15 amino acids. DNA of the CDR3: TGTGCCAGCAGACCAGGAGCGGGGCAGGCAGATACGCAGTATTTT. Amino acids: CASRPGAGQADTQYF.